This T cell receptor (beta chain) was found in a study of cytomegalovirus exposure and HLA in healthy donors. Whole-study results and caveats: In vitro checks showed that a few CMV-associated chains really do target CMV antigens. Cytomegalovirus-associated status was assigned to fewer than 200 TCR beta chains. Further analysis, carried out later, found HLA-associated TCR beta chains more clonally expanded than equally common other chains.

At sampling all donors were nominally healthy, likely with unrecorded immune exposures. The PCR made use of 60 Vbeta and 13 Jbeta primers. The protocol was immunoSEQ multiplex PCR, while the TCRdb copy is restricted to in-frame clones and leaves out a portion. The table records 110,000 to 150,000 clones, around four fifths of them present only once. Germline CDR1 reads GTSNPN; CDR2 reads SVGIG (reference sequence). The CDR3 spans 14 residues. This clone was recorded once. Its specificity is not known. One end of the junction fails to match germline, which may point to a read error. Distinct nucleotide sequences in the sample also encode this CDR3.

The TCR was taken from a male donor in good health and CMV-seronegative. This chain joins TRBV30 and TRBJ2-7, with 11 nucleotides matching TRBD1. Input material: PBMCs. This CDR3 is CAWSPGQGAYEQYF. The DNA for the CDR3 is TGCGCCTGGAGCCCGGGACAGGGGGCCTACGAGCAGTACTTC.